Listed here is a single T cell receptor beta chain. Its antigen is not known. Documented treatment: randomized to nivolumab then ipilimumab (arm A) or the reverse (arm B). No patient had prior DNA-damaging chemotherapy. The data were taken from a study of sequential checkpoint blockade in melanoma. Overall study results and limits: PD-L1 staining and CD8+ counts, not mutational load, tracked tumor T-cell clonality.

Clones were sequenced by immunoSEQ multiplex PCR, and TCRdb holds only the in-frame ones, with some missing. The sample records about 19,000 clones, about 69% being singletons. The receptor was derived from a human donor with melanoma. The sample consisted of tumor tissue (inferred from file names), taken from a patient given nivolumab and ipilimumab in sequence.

In DNA, the CDR3 is TGTGCCAGCACAAAGACAGGGCCTTACTACGAGCAGTACTTC. It is translated as CASTKTGPYYEQYF. The rearrangement uses TRBV6-8 and TRBJ2-7; 7 bases fit TRBD1. Germline trimming cut 7 bases from V and 3 bases from J; bases unmatched to any gene: 9. CDR1 MNHGY and CDR2 SAAAGT come from the germline V gene. CDR3 size: 14 residues.